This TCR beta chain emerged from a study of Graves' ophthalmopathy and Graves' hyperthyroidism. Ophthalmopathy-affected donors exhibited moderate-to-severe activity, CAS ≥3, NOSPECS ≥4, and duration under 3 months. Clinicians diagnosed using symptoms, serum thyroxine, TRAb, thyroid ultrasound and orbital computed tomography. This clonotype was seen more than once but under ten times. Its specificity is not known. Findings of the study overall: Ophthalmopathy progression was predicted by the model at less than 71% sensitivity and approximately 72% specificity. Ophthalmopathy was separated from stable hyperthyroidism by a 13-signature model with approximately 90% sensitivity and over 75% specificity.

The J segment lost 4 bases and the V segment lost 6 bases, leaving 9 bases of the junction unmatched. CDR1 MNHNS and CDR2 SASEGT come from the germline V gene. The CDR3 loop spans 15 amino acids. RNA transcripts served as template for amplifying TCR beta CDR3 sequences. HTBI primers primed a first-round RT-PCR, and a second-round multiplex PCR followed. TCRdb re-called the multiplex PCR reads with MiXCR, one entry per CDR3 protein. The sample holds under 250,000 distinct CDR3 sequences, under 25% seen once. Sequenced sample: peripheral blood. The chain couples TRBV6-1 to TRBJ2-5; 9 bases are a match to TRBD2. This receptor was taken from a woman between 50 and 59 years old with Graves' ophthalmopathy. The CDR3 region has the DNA TGTGCCAGCAGGGGCAGCGGGAGGTCGGGAGAGACCCAGTACTTC. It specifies CASRGSGRSGETQYF.